The 23 T cell receptor beta chains listed next were all sequenced from one sample in a study of shared clonotypes between healthy human individuals. Cells designated naive CD8 were CD45RO-negative and were positively selected for CCR7, with terminally differentiated effector memory CD45RA+ cells excluded. Only in-frame clones appear in the TCRdb table, and some are missing; sequencing was by immunoSEQ multiplex PCR. The data show around 1,900,000 clones, around 95% seen once. The specimen was naive CD8+ T cells from PBMCs. The receptors were sampled from a man younger than 35 in good health. Some clones in this sample may be carry-over from other donors' samples.

Remarks on this clone: The sample has other DNA sequences that encode this CDR3 too. The V and J genes are TRBV27 and TRBJ1-1; D might be TRBD1 (6 bases). The germline V gene encodes CDR1 MNHEY and CDR2 SMNVEV (reference sequence). The germline V and J ends were trimmed by 3 bases and 8 bases, with 10 bases remaining between them. CDR3 length: 12 residues. As DNA, the CDR3 is TGTGCCAGCAGTTTTCGGGGGGCGGAAGCTTTCTTT. Translating it yields CASSFRGAEAFF.

This clone turned up a few times. The J gene is TRBJ1-1, the V gene TRBV29-1; D gene uncertain. Per germline, CDR1 SQVTM and CDR2 ANQGSEA. The ends were cut back, 6 bases at V and 3 bases at J, with 14 bases in the middle. CDR3 length equals 13 residues. CDR3 amino acids: CSVLGPRDTEAFF. The CDR3 nucleotides read TGCAGCGTATTGGGCCCCCGGGACACTGAAGCTTTCTTT.

This chain links TRBV6-7 with TRBJ2-1, with a weak D call TRBD2 (5 bases). TRBV6-7 is labeled an ORF, and its function is uncertain. The CDR3 consists of 16 residues. The germline V and J ends were trimmed by 7 bases and 0 bases, with 16 bases remaining between them. CDR3 DNA: TGTGCCAGCACCCCCGAGGGTTCCCGCTCCTACAATGAGCAGTTCTTC. This sequence encodes CASTPEGSRSYNEQFF.

About this clone: This specimen includes other DNA sequences encoding the same CDR3. The chain joins TRBV4-1 to TRBJ1-5; D unclear. The ends were cut back, 1 base at V and 6 bases at J, with 10 bases in the middle. This CDR3 has 14 residues. In germline, CDR1 is MGHRA, CDR2 YSYEKL. The CDR3 region has the DNA TGCGCCAGCAGCCAAGTAGGAAGTGGTCAGCCCCAGCATTTT. Translating gives CASSQVGSGQPQHF.

V gene TRBV12-5 combines with J gene TRBJ2-4, with 7 bases fitting TRBD1. CDR1 and CDR2 (germline): LGHNT, FRNRAP. V shed 5 bases and J 3 bases; nucleotides not matched to a gene: 10. There are 16 residues in the CDR3. The CDR3 spells CASGLPRGLGKNIQYF. The CDR3 DNA reads as TGTGCTAGTGGTCTGCCCAGGGGGTTGGGCAAAAACATTCAGTACTTC.

V gene TRBV28 combines with J gene TRBJ1-2; D remains ambiguous. The V gene lost 3 bases and the J gene lost 7 bases, with 15 bases spanning the gap. This CDR3 region has 14 residues. Germline CDR1 reads MDHEN; CDR2 reads SYDVKM. This CDR3 is CASSFVEGAGGYTF. CDR3 bases: TGTGCCAGCAGTTTTGTGGAGGGCGCGGGTGGCTACACCTTC.

V usage is TRBV11-2 and J usage is TRBJ1-1, with D perhaps TRBD1 (6 bases). The V end lost 5 bases, the J end lost 1 base, and 14 bases lay between the germline ends. The CDR3 spans 15 residues. Germline V gives CDR1 SGHAT, CDR2 FQNNGV. This CDR3 is CASSLTDSRNTEAFF. In nucleotides, the CDR3 is TGTGCCAGCAGCCTGACGGACAGTAGGAACACTGAAGCTTTCTTT.

Only one count was recorded for this clone. The genes are TRBV10-3 and TRBJ1-3; D may be TRBD1 (5 bases). CDR3 length: 14 residues. Germline V gives CDR1 ENHRY, CDR2 SYGVKD. V was cut by 10 bases and J by 2 bases, with 15 bases left in between. The CDR3 coding sequence is TGTGCCACCTTTGGCCCGGGGGCTGGAAACACCATATATTTT. It specifies CATFGPGAGNTIYF.

The rearrangement uses TRBV4-1 and TRBJ2-7, with 9 bases fitting TRBD1. The CDR3 spans 15 residues. V lost 2 bases and J lost 7; bases outside the gene matches: 9. Germline V CDR1 and CDR2: MGHRA, YSYEKL. The CDR3 sequence: CASSQIGQGLGEQYF. The CDR3 nucleotides read TGCGCCAGCAGCCAAATCGGACAGGGGCTCGGGGAGCAGTACTTC.

This clone came up a few times. The chain recombines TRBV21-1 with TRBJ1-5; no check of the table's D call, TRBD1, against the DNA was made. TRBV21-1 has pseudogene status. The CDR3 has 18 residues. The CDR3 coding sequence is TGTGCCAGCAGCAAAGAGGTAACAGAGAGTGTTAGCAATCAGCCCCAGCATTTT. This codes for CASSKEVTESVSNQPQHF.

This sequence joins TRBV27 and TRBJ2-7; D gene uncertain. CDR1 is MNHEY and CDR2 is SMNVEV in the germline V gene (reference sequence). With 7 bases removed from V and 6 bases from J, the gap between germline ends came to 16 bases. CDR3 length: 13 residues. CDR3 nucleotide sequence: TGTGCCAGCACTCTACGCCCAGCAGGCGAGCAGTACTTC. Protein product: CASTLRPAGEQYF.

The chain combines TRBV27 with TRBJ1-2; D is perhaps TRBD1 (5 bases). V lost 5 bases to trimming and J lost 8 bases, with 12 bases between them. In germline, CDR1 is MNHEY, CDR2 SMNVEV (reference sequence). The CDR3 extends over 12 amino acids. The CDR3 reads CASSKSGWGYTF. CDR3 DNA: TGTGCCAGCAGTAAATCAGGGTGGGGCTACACCTTC.

This clone has only one observation. This chain joins TRBV5-5 and TRBJ2-2; D gene unclear. This CDR3 contains 15 residues. With 0 bases removed from V and 4 bases from J, the gap between germline ends came to 10 bases. In germline, CDR1 is SGHKS, CDR2 YYEKEE (reference sequence). The CDR3 loop is CASSLGRKLTGELFF. The CDR3 region has the DNA TGTGCCAGCAGCTTGGGGCGGAAACTCACCGGGGAGCTGTTTTTT.

The J gene is TRBJ1-1, the V gene TRBV5-5; D is undetermined. Trimming cost V 1 base and J 5 bases, with 12 bases left between them. The germline gives CDR1 SGHKS, CDR2 YYEKEE (reference sequence). This CDR3 has 14 amino acids. As DNA, the CDR3 is TGTGCCAGCAGCTTGACGGAACGGTGGACTGAAGCTTTCTTT. Translated, it gives CASSLTERWTEAFF.

In regard to this clone: Other DNA sequences in the same sample also yield this CDR3. The V and J genes are TRBV28 and TRBJ2-3; D gene uncertain. Germline V gene data show CDR1 as MDHEN and CDR2 as SYDVKM. The CDR3 is made up of 11 amino acids. V dropped 3 bases and J dropped 5 bases, with 3 bases sitting between them. The CDR3 DNA reads as TGTGCCAGCAGTTTCCGAGATACGCAGTATTTT. Its protein is CASSFRDTQYF.

The chain employs TRBV27 and TRBJ2-1; TRBD1 agrees at 7 bases. The length of the CDR3 is 14 residues. J was trimmed by 5 bases and V by 5 bases; bases with no gene match: 6. Germline-derived CDR1 and CDR2 are MNHEY and SMNVEV (reference sequence). The CDR3 sequence: CASSPTTGNNEQFF. CDR3 in DNA: TGTGCCAGCAGTCCAACGACAGGGAACAATGAGCAGTTCTTC.

The rearrangement links TRBV27 to TRBJ1-5; weak D call: TRBD1 (6 bases). This CDR3 has 11 residues. V was shortened by 8 bases and J by 12 bases, with 14 bases between the two germline ends. Germline loops: CDR1 MNHEY, CDR2 SMNVEV (reference sequence). The CDR3 protein is CASGGGPIQHF. The CDR3 DNA sequence: TGTGCCAGCGGCGGGGGGCCGATCCAGCATTTT.

V is TRBV29-1 and J is TRBJ2-2, with 10 bases identical to TRBD1. J lost 8 bases, V lost 6 bases, and 12 bases had no gene match. Germline V gene data show CDR1 as SQVTM and CDR2 as ANQGSEA. The CDR3 runs 15 residues. This chain's CDR3 is CSVATDRGLKGELFF. The CDR3 coding sequence is TGCAGCGTCGCCACCGACAGGGGGCTTAAGGGGGAGCTGTTTTTT.

V usage is TRBV9 and J usage is TRBJ2-2; TRBD1 matches 7 bases. CDR3 length: 15 residues. The ends lost 4 bases at V and 3 bases at J; junction bases unmatched: 6. The germline V gene encodes CDR1 SGDLS and CDR2 YYNGEE. CDR3 sequence reads: CASSLRTGYTGELFF. The CDR3 DNA is TGTGCCAGCAGCTTGCGGACAGGCTACACCGGGGAGCTGTTTTTT. Based on the CDR3 plus reference TRBV9 and TRBJ2-2, the full variable domain is DSGVTQTPKHLITATGQRVTLRCSPRSGDLSVYWYQQSLDQGLQFLIQYYNGEERAKGNILERFSAQQFPDLHSELNLSSLELGDSALYFCASSLRTGYTGELFFGEGSRLTVL.

J is TRBJ2-1 and V is TRBV4-1; 11 bases fit TRBD2. CDR1 is MGHRA, CDR2 YSYEKL, per germline. V was pared by 0 bases and J by 3 bases, with 4 bases of the junction left unmatched. CDR3 length: 17 amino acids. As DNA, the CDR3 is TGCGCCAGCAGCCAAGATTCTAGCGGGAGGTTCTACAATGAGCAGTTCTTC. It translates to CASSQDSSGRFYNEQFF.

V usage is TRBV29-1 and J usage is TRBJ1-1; maybe TRBD1 (5 bases). CDR3 length equals 12 residues. Deletions cut 5 bases from V and 4 bases from J, with 11 bases between. CDR1 SQVTM and CDR2 ANQGSEA come from the germline V gene. The CDR3, as DNA: TGCAGCGTTTCCAGACAGCGCACTGAAGCTTTCTTT. It translates to CSVSRQRTEAFF.

The V and J genes are TRBV9 and TRBJ2-7; D is unresolved. CDR1 SGDLS and CDR2 YYNGEE come from the germline V gene. The ends were cut back, 3 bases at V and 7 bases at J, with 14 bases in the middle. The CDR3 sequence is 13 residues long. The DNA for the CDR3 is TGTGCCAGCAGCGACAAACGAACAAAAGAGCAGTACTTC. Its protein is CASSDKRTKEQYF. Full variable domain (rest looked up from reference TRBV9 and TRBJ2-7): DSGVTQTPKHLITATGQRVTLRCSPRSGDLSVYWYQQSLDQGLQFLIQYYNGEERAKGNILERFSAQQFPDLHSELNLSSLELGDSALYFCASSDKRTKEQYFGPGTRLTVT.

The V and J genes are TRBV10-3 and TRBJ2-3; 8 nucleotides match TRBD2. The CDR3 is 17 residues long. Germline CDR1 ENHRY, CDR2 SYGVKD. The junction had 11 bases not matched to a gene; V was cut back by 4 bases and J by 2 bases. CDR3 coding DNA: TGTGCCATCAGTGGGGGGTCACTAGCGGAGTACACAGATACGCAGTATTTT. It encodes CAISGGSLAEYTDTQYF.